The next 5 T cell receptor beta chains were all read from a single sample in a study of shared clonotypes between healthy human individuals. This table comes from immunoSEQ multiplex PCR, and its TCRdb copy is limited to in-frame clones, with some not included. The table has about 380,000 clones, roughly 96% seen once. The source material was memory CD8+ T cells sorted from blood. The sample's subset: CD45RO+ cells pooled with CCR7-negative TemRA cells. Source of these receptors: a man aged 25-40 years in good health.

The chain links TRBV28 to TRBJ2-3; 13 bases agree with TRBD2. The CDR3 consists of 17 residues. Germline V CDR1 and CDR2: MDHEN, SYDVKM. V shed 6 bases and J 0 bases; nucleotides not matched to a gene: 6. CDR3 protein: CASSPLGLAGSTDTQYF. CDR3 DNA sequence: TGTGCCAGCAGCCCTCTGGGACTAGCGGGGAGCACAGATACGCAGTATTTT.

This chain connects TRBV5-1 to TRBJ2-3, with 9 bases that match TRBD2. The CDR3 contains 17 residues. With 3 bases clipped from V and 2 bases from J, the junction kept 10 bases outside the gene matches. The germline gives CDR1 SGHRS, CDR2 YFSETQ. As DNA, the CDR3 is TGCGCCAGCAGCTCGGGTGGGACTAGCCGGACCACAGATACGCAGTATTTT. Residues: CASSSGGTSRTTDTQYF.

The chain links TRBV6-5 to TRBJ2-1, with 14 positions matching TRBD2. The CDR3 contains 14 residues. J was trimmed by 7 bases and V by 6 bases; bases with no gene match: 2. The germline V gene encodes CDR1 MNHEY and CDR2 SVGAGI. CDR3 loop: CASSGTSGRNEQFF. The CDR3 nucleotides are TGTGCCAGCAGCGGGACTAGCGGGAGAAATGAGCAGTTCTTC.

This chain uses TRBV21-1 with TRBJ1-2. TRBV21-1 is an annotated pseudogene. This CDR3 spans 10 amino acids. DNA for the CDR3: TGTGCCAGCAGCAGGAGTGGCTACACCTTC. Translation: CASSRSGYTF.

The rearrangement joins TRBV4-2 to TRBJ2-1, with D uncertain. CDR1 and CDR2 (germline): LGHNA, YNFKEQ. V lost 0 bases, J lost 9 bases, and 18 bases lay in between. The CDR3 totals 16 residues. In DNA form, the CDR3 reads TGTGCCAGCAGCCAAGATCTGCGCGGAGCCGGAATTGAGCAGTTCTTC. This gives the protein CASSQDLRGAGIEQFF.